These 4 T cell receptor beta chains share one sample of origin, sequenced in a study of blood T cell repertoires in COVID-19. Assay: immunoSEQ multiplex PCR; the TCRdb copy retains only in-frame clones and omits some. The sample comprises under 150,000 clones, approximately 81% of which are singletons, and about 1.3% rests with the top ten. Material for sequencing was peripheral blood. These receptors originate from a man aged 55 to 70 with acute or convalescent COVID-19.

The genes are TRBV6-5 and TRBJ1-6; D remains ambiguous. Trimming took off 7 bases at V and 0 bases at J, with 10 bases between the two ends. The CDR3 is made up of 15 amino acids. Germline CDR1 and CDR2: MNHEY and SVGAGI. CDR3 DNA: TGTGCCAGCACCGGGGAAAGCTCCTATAATTCACCCCTCCACTTT. Its protein is CASTGESSYNSPLHF.

V usage is TRBV12-5 and J usage is TRBJ2-7; D is undetermined. This CDR3 spans 12 amino acids. CDR1 is LGHNT and CDR2 is FRNRAP in the germline V gene. With 5 bases removed from V and 3 bases from J, the gap between germline ends came to 8 bases. CDR3 loop: CASGVPFYEQYF. The CDR3 nucleotides are TGTGCTAGTGGTGTCCCCTTCTACGAGCAGTACTTC.

The chain links TRBV4-1 to TRBJ1-2, with TRBD1 matching over 8 bases. V lost 1 base to trimming and J lost 6 bases; unmatched junction nucleotides: 7. The CDR3 consists of 15 residues. Per germline, CDR1 MGHRA and CDR2 YSYEKL. The CDR3 DNA sequence: TGCGCCAGCAGCCAAGCGCCCGGGACAGGAGATGGCTACACCTTC. Its protein is CASSQAPGTGDGYTF.

The chain carries TRBV2 and TRBJ2-1, with 13 bases lining up with TRBD2. The CDR3 has 18 amino acids. Germline lookup yields CDR1 SNHLY and CDR2 FYNNEI. Losses at the gene ends were 0 bases for V and 8 bases for J; bases not matched to a gene: 10. In DNA, the CDR3 is TGTGCCAGCAGTGAAGCCCTCCTCGGACTAGCGGGAGAGGATGAGCAGTTCTTC. It specifies CASSEALLGLAGEDEQFF.